One and the same sample provided the 30 T cell receptor beta chains below, sequenced in a study of blood T cell repertoires in COVID-19. This table comes from immunoSEQ multiplex PCR, and its TCRdb copy is limited to in-frame clones, with some not included. Among about 260,000 clones listed, 75% to 95% were seen once. What was sequenced was peripheral blood. The receptors shown here come from a person between 18 and 30 years old with COVID-19, enrolled during active disease.

The chain's CDR3 is CASRDREGPRNTIYF. The CDR3, as DNA: TGTGCCAGCAGGGACAGGGAAGGCCCAAGAAACACCATATATTTT. The J gene is TRBJ1-3, the V gene TRBV28, with TRBD1 matching over 8 bases. Trimming took 6 bases from V and 5 from J; bases not matched to a gene: 9. The CDR3 has 15 residues. The V gene's germline CDR1 is MDHEN and CDR2 SYDVKM. Supplemented by reference TRBV28 and TRBJ1-3, the full variable domain reads DVKVTQSSRYLVKRTGEKVFLECVQDMDHENMFWYRQDPGLGLRLIYFSYDVKMKEKGDIPEGYSVSREKKERFSLILESASTNQTSMYLCASRDREGPRNTIYFGEGSWLTVV.

The DNA for the CDR3 is TGTGCCAGCAGCCCGCTAGCGGGAGGGCCTCGAGAGACCCAGTACTTC. Encoded protein: CASSPLAGGPRETQYF. The genes are TRBV7-9 and TRBJ2-5; TRBD2 matches at 12 bases. The CDR3 has 16 residues. Per germline, CDR1 SEHNR and CDR2 FQNEAQ (reference sequence). The V and J ends lost 5 bases and 4 bases, in that order; junction bases with no gene match: 8.

As DNA, the CDR3 is TGCAGCGTTCACCGGACAGGGGGGTATGGCTACACCTTC. Protein sequence: CSVHRTGGYGYTF. J is TRBJ1-2 and V is TRBV29-1; 10 positions agree with TRBD1. The CDR3 sequence is 13 residues long. J was trimmed by 5 bases and V by 5 bases; bases with no gene match: 5. Germline V gene data show CDR1 as SQVTM and CDR2 as ANQGSEA.

The V and J genes are TRBV2 and TRBJ2-5, with TRBD2 as a possible D gene (6 bases). V lost 2 bases to trimming and J lost 4 bases, with 11 bases between them. Germline V gene sequence: CDR1 SNHLY, CDR2 FYNNEI. There are 14 residues in the CDR3. The CDR3 is CASSETREPETQYF. CDR3 nucleotide sequence: TGTGCCAGCAGTGAAACGCGGGAACCAGAGACCCAGTACTTC.

The chain couples TRBV2 to TRBJ1-2; TRBD1 is a possible D gene (6 bases). Trimming removed 4 bases at V and 2 bases at J, with 14 bases between. CDR3 length: 15 residues. Per germline, CDR1 SNHLY and CDR2 FYNNEI. The DNA for the CDR3 is TGTGCCAGCAGTGCGCTCAGGGGCCAGAACTATGGCTACACCTTC. It codes for CASSALRGQNYGYTF.

The chain employs TRBV18 and TRBJ2-6, with TRBD1 identical over 9 bases. V shed 6 bases, J shed 0 bases, and the junction held 9 bases outside the gene matches. The CDR3 consists of 18 residues. CDR1 and CDR2 (germline): KGHSH, LQKENI. The DNA of the CDR3 is TGTGCCAGCTCTCCTGGGACAGGGTGGAGCTCTGGGGCCAACGTCCTGACTTTC. This codes for CASSPGTGWSSGANVLTF.

The chain couples TRBV9 to TRBJ1-6; TRBD1 matches 8 bases. CDR3 size: 16 residues. Germline trimming cut 0 bases from V and 7 bases from J; bases unmatched to any gene: 6. Germline CDR1 reads SGDLS; CDR2 reads YYNGEE. The CDR3 DNA sequence: TGTGCCAGCAGCGTAGTGATCGGACAGGGCAATTCACCCCTCCACTTT. It specifies CASSVVIGQGNSPLHF.

In DNA form, the CDR3 reads TGTGCCAGCAGTTACTCGAAGGCCAGTAGGGGAGAGACCCAGTACTTC. Protein: CASSYSKASRGETQYF. The chain couples TRBV6-5 to TRBJ2-5; a weak D match, TRBD1 (5 bases). The CDR3 is 16 amino acids. Germline assignment: CDR1 MNHEY and CDR2 SVGAGI. Trimming cost V 0 bases and J 4 bases, with 15 bases left between them.

The chain employs TRBV15 and TRBJ2-1; D is uncertain. Deletions cut 0 bases from V and 4 bases from J, with 10 bases between. The CDR3 extends over 15 amino acids. The V gene's germline CDR1 is LNHNV and CDR2 YYDKDF (reference sequence). The CDR3 is CATSRDLGVYNEQFF. The CDR3 DNA is TGTGCCACCAGCAGAGATCTCGGTGTTTACAATGAGCAGTTCTTC. The whole variable domain, remainder taken from reference TRBV15 and TRBJ2-1, is DAMVIQNPRYQVTQFGKPVTLSCSQTLNHNVMYWYQQKSSQAPKLLFHYYDKDFNNEADTPDNFQSRRPNTSFCFLDIRSPGLGDTAMYLCATSRDLGVYNEQFFGPGTRLTVL.

This CDR3 is CATSRITGGETQYF. The CDR3 DNA reads TGTGCCACCAGCAGAATAACAGGGGGGGAGACCCAGTACTTC. The rearrangement joins TRBV15 to TRBJ2-5, with 8 bases matching TRBD1. This CDR3 is built from 14 residues. With 2 bases clipped from V and 5 bases from J, the junction kept 4 bases outside the gene matches. The germline CDR1 and CDR2 sequences are LNHNV and YYDKDF (reference sequence).

This clone has only one observation. The chain recombines TRBV6-4 with TRBJ2-2; 10 bases are a match to TRBD1. The trim removed 1 base at V and 7 bases at J, leaving 0 bases unmatched. The CDR3 is 14 amino acids. Germline assignment: CDR1 MRHNA and CDR2 SNTAGT. The CDR3 loop reads CASSDWTGGGELFF. CDR3 DNA: TGTGCCAGCAGTGACTGGACAGGGGGCGGGGAGCTGTTTTTT.

The gene calls are TRBV4-2 and TRBJ2-2, with 10 bases fitting TRBD1. The CDR3 is 17 residues long. Per the germline V gene, CDR1 is LGHNA and CDR2 is YNFKEQ. J was trimmed by 7 bases and V by 3 bases; bases with no gene match: 11. CDR3 DNA sequence: TGTGCCAGCAGCCACCAAACCGGGACAGGGGACGTCGGGGAGCTGTTTTTT. This encodes CASSHQTGTGDVGELFF.

The chain has TRBV27 and TRBJ2-2, with 10 bases identical to TRBD2. Germline CDR1 MNHEY, CDR2 SMNVEV (reference sequence). The junction had 11 bases not matched to a gene; V was cut back by 4 bases and J by 9 bases. The CDR3 has 16 amino acids. As DNA, the CDR3 is TGTGCCAGCAGTTCCCCCTTAAGCGGGAGGGCCTGGGAGCTGTTTTTT. Translation: CASSSPLSGRAWELFF.

V is TRBV24-1 and J is TRBJ1-1; 8 nucleotides line up with TRBD1. Germline V lookup: CDR1 KGHDR, CDR2 SFDVKD. This CDR3 has 14 amino acids. Trimming took 9 bases from V and 1 from J; bases not matched to a gene: 6. CDR3 in DNA: TGTGCCACCCAACAGGGGGGTTCGAACACTGAAGCTTTCTTT. It codes for CATQQGGSNTEAFF.

The J gene is TRBJ1-1, the V gene TRBV24-1; TRBD1 matches at 8 bases. The CDR3 runs to 13 residues. Germline loops: CDR1 KGHDR, CDR2 SFDVKD. Trimming cost V 10 bases and J 7 bases; bases outside gene matches: 10. DNA for the CDR3: TGTGCCACGGAGGGACAGGTGAAGGGTGAAGCTTTCTTT. Protein product: CATEGQVKGEAFF.

This clone is a singleton in its sample. This chain connects TRBV28 to TRBJ2-3; D is undetermined. The CDR3 length is 14 residues. Germline assignment: CDR1 MDHEN and CDR2 SYDVKM. V was trimmed by 3 bases and J by 2 bases, leaving 9 bases between them. The DNA of the CDR3 is TGTGCCAGCAGTTTGGGCAGCTTCACAGATACGCAGTATTTT. As protein: CASSLGSFTDTQYF.

Written as DNA, the CDR3 is TGTGCCAGCAGTTTATCTACTAGCGGGGGACCTTACGAGCAGTACTTC. Translating gives CASSLSTSGGPYEQYF. The genes are TRBV28 and TRBJ2-7, with 11 bases matching TRBD2. Germline V gene sequence: CDR1 MDHEN, CDR2 SYDVKM. V shed 1 base and J 4 bases; nucleotides not matched to a gene: 6. This CDR3 region has 16 residues.

This sequence joins TRBV30 and TRBJ1-5, with D hard to call. This CDR3 has 14 amino acids. Looked up from germline, CDR1 is GTSNPN and CDR2 is SVGIG (reference sequence). V lost 2 bases and J lost 2, with 10 bases in between. The CDR3 nucleotides read TGTGCCTGGAGTTGGTCCGGAGGCAATCAGCCCCAGCATTTT. Translating gives CAWSWSGGNQPQHF.

This chain joins TRBV2 and TRBJ2-3; a weak D match, TRBD2 (5 bases). The CDR3 extends over 14 amino acids. In germline, CDR1 is SNHLY, CDR2 FYNNEI. Trimming shortened V by 4 bases and J by 1 base, and 9 bases separated the two germline ends. CDR3 coding DNA: TGTGCCAGCAGTGGGCGGGTTCGCACAGATACGCAGTATTTT. As protein: CASSGRVRTDTQYF.

This chain joins TRBV3-1 (or the pseudogene TRBV3-2) and TRBJ2-5; the match to TRBD2 covers 9 bases. CDR3 size: 18 residues. V gave up 0 bases and J gave up 4 bases; unmatched junction bases: 12. Germline V lookup: CDR1 LGHDT, CDR2 YNNKEL (reference sequence). CDR3 bases: TGTGCCAGCAGCCAAGAAGGCGGGGGTAGCGGGAGCCGAGAGACCCAGTACTTC. Its protein is CASSQEGGGSGSRETQYF.

In regard to this clone: Other DNA sequences in this sample translate to the same CDR3. V and J are TRBV6-5 and TRBJ2-3; D possibly corresponds to TRBD2 (6 bases). Germline CDR1 MNHEY, CDR2 SVGAGI. The CDR3 length is 16 residues. The germline V and J ends were trimmed by 0 bases and 2 bases, with 12 bases remaining between them. The chain's CDR3 is CASSYSPGVVTDTQYF. The CDR3 DNA reads TGTGCCAGCAGTTACTCCCCGGGAGTCGTCACAGATACGCAGTATTTT.

The V gene is TRBV10-3, the J gene TRBJ1-3; no definite D call. Germline CDR1 reads ENHRY; CDR2 reads SYGVKD. There are 12 residues in the CDR3. Trimming removed 6 bases at V and 4 bases at J, with 7 bases between. The CDR3 loop reads CAIRAGGNTIYF. The CDR3 DNA reads TGTGCCATCAGGGCGGGGGGAAACACCATATATTTT.

V and J are TRBV6-5 and TRBJ2-3; D gene uncertain. The germline gives CDR1 MNHEY, CDR2 SVGAGI. The germline V and J ends were trimmed by 4 bases and 5 bases, with 7 bases remaining between them. The CDR3 loop spans 12 amino acids. The CDR3 DNA reads as TGTGCCAGCAGTTCCAATTTAGATACGCAGTATTTT. Its translation is CASSSNLDTQYF.

The rearrangement links TRBV30 to TRBJ1-1; no definite D call. This CDR3 is built from 18 residues. V lost 0 bases to trimming and J lost 0 bases, with 20 bases between them. Germline assignment: CDR1 GTSNPN and CDR2 SVGIG (reference sequence). CDR3 coding DNA: TGTGCCTGGAGTGTACGGATGGTATTCGGGGATATGAACACTGAAGCTTTCTTT. Amino acids: CAWSVRMVFGDMNTEAFF.

The chain is built from TRBV24-1 and TRBJ2-1, with 12 nucleotides matching TRBD2. CDR1 and CDR2 from the germline V gene are KGHDR and SFDVKD. V lost 9 bases, J lost 10 bases, and 3 bases stayed unmatched. This CDR3 spans 12 amino acids. The CDR3 loop is CATQTSGSEQFF. In DNA, the CDR3 is TGTGCCACCCAGACTAGCGGGAGCGAGCAGTTCTTC.

The chain is built from TRBV6-5 and TRBJ2-1, with TRBD2 as a possible D gene (5 bases). Germline loops: CDR1 MNHEY, CDR2 SVGAGI. CDR3 length: 15 residues. Trimming took off 11 bases at V and 2 bases at J, with 19 bases between the two ends. CDR3 sequence (DNA): TGTGCCGTAGGTCCCGCGGGCAGGACCTACAATGAGCAGTTCTTC. This translates into CAVGPAGRTYNEQFF.

The CDR3 DNA reads as TGCGCCAGCAGTGAGGCGAGGGGACAGGACTACAATGAGCAGTTCTTC. Translation gives CASSEARGQDYNEQFF. The chain carries TRBV10-1 and TRBJ2-1, with TRBD1 matching 8 bases. From germline, CDR1 is WNHNN and CDR2 SYGVQD (reference sequence). The CDR3 consists of 16 residues. J lost 3 bases, V lost 2 bases, and 6 bases had no gene match.

The sample holds one count of this clone. V is TRBV18 and J is TRBJ2-7, with 12 bases lining up with TRBD1. The CDR3 covers 16 residues. The junction had 10 bases not matched to a gene; V was cut back by 4 bases and J by 6 bases. The germline V gene encodes CDR1 KGHSH and CDR2 LQKENI. CDR3 nucleotide sequence: TGTGCCAGCTCACGGGACAGGGGGCAGTTTGGCGGCGAGCAGTACTTC. Protein: CASSRDRGQFGGEQYF.

V and J are TRBV28 and TRBJ2-5, with a possible D match to TRBD2 (6 bases). The germline gives CDR1 MDHEN, CDR2 SYDVKM. The CDR3 is made up of 13 amino acids. Trimming removed 10 bases at V and 4 bases at J, with 16 bases between. CDR3 loop: CATCSEGGETQYF. CDR3 bases: TGTGCCACCTGCTCGGAGGGCGGAGAGACCCAGTACTTC.

The CDR3 DNA reads TGCGCCAGCAGCCTACAGTCAGGTGAGCAGTTCTTC. Protein: CASSLQSGEQFF. The V call is TRBV4-1, the J call TRBJ2-1; the D is unclear. The CDR3 has 12 residues. V was shortened by 4 bases and J by 9 bases, with 10 bases between the two germline ends. The germline gives CDR1 MGHRA, CDR2 YSYEKL.